Sequencing of this T cell receptor (beta chain) was carried out in a study of PD-1 blockade in classical Hodgkin lymphoma. Whole-study context: Administration of nivolumab to patients was at 3 mg/kg intravenously every 2 weeks.

Notes on the study in general: The diversity seen at baseline in complete responders resembled that of newly diagnosed patients. Nothing has yet pinned down what causes the repertoire differences, possibly disease activity or prior therapy. When set against healthy donors, newly diagnosed patients were reported to show lower baseline TCR diversity.

Remarks on this clone: Its antigen is not identified.

Generated by immunoSEQ multiplex PCR, the TCRdb table keeps only in-frame clones and is missing some. The table lists approximately 30,000 clones, roughly 72% of them singletons, with approximately 3.5% in the top ten. The germline V gene has CDR1 SEHNR and CDR2 FQNEAQ (reference sequence). The CDR3 spans 14 residues. V shed 4 bases, J shed 9 bases, and the junction held 9 bases outside the gene matches. Described time point: cycle 4 day 1 (C4D1), after five to seven weeks of nivolumab. Each and every patient relapsed after autologous stem cell transplantation, and patients got differing brentuximab vedotin exposure.

The clonotype comes from a human donor with classical Hodgkin lymphoma. The sample here was peripheral blood mononuclear cells (PBMCs), taken before the fourth cycle of nivolumab. This chain connects TRBV7-9 to TRBJ2-7, with 10 bases fitting TRBD1. The CDR3 reads CASSSTPGQGTQYF. CDR3 bases: TGTGCCAGCAGCTCAACCCCGGGACAGGGGACGCAGTACTTC.